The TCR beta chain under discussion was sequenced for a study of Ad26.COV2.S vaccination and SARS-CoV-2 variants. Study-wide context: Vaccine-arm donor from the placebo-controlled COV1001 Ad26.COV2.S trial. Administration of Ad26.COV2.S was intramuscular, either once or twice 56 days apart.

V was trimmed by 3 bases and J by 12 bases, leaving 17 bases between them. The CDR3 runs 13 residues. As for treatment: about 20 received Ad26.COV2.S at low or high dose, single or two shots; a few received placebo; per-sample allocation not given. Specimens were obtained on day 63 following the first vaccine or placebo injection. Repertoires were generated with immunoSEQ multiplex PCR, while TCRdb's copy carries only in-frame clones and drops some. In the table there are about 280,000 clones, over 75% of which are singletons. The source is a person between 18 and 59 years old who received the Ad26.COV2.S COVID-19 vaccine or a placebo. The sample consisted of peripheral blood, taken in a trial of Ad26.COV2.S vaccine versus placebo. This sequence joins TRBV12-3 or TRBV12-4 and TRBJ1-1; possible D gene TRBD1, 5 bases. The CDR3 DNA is TGTGCCAGCAGTTTGGGAGGGGCCCGGGTATCTTTCTTT. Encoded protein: CASSLGGARVSFF.